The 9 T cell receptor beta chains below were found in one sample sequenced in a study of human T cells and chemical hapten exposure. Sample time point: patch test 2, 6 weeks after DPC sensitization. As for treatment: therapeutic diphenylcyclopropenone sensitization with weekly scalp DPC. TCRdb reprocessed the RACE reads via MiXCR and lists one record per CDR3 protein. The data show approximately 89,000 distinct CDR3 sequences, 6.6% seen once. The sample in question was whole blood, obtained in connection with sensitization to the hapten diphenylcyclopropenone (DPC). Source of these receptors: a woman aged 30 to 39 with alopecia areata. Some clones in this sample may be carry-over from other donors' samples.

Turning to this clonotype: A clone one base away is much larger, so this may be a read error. The CDR3 region is CASRDLAERGGPGELFF. CDR3 bases: TGTGCCAGCAGAGACCTTGCGGAGCGGGGGGGCCCCGGGGAGCTGTTTTTT. V gene TRBV6-5 combines with J gene TRBJ2-2; 10 bases are a match to TRBD2. The germline V gene has CDR1 MNHEY and CDR2 SVGAGI. The V segment lost 6 bases and the J segment 6 bases; nucleotides outside the gene matches: 13. The CDR3 runs to 17 residues.

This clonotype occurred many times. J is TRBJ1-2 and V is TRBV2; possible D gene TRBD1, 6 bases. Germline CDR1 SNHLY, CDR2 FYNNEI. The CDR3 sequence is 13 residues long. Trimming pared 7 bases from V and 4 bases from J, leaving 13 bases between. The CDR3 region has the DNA TGTGCCAGCAAACGAGACAGGAGCTATGGCTACACCTTC. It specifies CASKRDRSYGYTF.

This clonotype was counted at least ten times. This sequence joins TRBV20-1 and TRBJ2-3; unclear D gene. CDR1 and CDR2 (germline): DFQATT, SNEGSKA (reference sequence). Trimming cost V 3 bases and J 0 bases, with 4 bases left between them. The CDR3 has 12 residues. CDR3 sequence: CSASWSTDTQYF. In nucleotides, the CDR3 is TGCAGTGCTAGCTGGAGCACAGATACGCAGTATTTT.

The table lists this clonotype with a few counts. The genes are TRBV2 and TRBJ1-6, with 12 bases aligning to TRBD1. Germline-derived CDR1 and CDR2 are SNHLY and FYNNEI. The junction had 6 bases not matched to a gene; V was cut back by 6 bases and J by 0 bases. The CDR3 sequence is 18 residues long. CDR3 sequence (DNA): TGTGCCAGCAGCGGGACAGGGGGCGAGAGCTCCTATAATTCACCCCTCCACTTT. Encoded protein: CASSGTGGESSYNSPLHF.

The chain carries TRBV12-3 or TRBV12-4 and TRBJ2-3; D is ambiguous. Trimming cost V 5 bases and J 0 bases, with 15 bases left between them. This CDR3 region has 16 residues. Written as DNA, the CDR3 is TGTGCCAGCAGTCCCCCCCTATCAGGAAGCACAGATACGCAGTATTTT. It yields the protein CASSPPLSGSTDTQYF.

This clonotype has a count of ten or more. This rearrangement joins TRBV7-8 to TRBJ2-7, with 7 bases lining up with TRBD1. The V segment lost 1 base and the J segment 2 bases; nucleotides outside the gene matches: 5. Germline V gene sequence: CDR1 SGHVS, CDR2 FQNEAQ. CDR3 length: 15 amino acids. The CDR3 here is CASSLELGQTYEQYF. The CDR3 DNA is TGTGCCAGCAGCTTAGAATTGGGACAGACCTACGAGCAGTACTTC. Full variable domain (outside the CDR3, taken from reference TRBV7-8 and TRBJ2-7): GAGVSQSPRYKVAKRGQDVALRCDPISGHVSLFWYQQALGQGPEFLTYFQNEAQLDKSGLPSDRFFAERPEGSVSTLKIQRTQQEDSAVYLCASSLELGQTYEQYFGPGTRLTVT.

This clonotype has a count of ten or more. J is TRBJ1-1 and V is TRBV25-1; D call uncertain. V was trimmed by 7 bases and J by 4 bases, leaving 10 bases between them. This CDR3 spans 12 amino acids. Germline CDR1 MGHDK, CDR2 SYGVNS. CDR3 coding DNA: TGTGCCAGCAAGGAGGGAGGCACTGAAGCTTTCTTT. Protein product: CASKEGGTEAFF.

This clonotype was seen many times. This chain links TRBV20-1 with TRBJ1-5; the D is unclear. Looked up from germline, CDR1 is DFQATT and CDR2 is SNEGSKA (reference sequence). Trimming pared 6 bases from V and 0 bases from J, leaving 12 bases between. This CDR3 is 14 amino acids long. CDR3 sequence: CSAQEQLSNQPQHF. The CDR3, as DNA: TGCAGTGCCCAGGAGCAGCTTAGCAATCAGCCCCAGCATTTT.

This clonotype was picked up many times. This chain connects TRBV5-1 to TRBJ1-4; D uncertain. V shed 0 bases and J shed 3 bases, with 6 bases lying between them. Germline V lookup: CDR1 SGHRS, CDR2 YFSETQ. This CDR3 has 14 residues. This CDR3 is CASSLAGSNEKLFF. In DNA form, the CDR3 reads TGCGCCAGCAGCTTGGCGGGGTCTAATGAAAAACTGTTTTTT.